This is a list of T cell receptor beta chains from one sample in a study of regulatory T cells in long-lasting Graves disease. From the multiplex PCR reads, TCRdb called clonotypes with MiXCR, one entry per CDR3 protein. The data contain some 370,000 distinct CDR3 sequences, roughly 20% of them singletons. Sample: peripheral blood mononuclear cells (PBMCs), taken when the disease was refractory, from a patient treated with antithyroid drugs. The receptors derive from a female donor with Graves disease. The CDR3 runs from the conserved cysteine through the conserved F or W. D genes are given only for firm matches. The size entry is marked missing in some rows and otherwise reads once, few, many or a size class.

.	TRBV7-2	.	TRBJ1-2	15	TGTGCCAGCAGCTTAGATCCAGGGGATAACTATGGCTGCACCTTC	CASSLDPGDNYGCTF
TRBD2	TRBV28	few	TRBJ2-7	17	TGTGCCAGCAGTTTATTCCTAGCGGGAGGGCTAATCTACGAGCAGTACTTC	CASSLFLAGGLIYEQYF
.	TRBV7-9	.	TRBJ2-7	15	TGTGCCAGCAGCACCTTGCCGGGCACAACCTACGAGCAGTACTTC	CASSTLPGTTYEQYF
.	TRBV25-1	.	TRBJ2-7	14	TGTGCCAGCAGTGACCCCCTAGACAGTTACGAGCAGTACTTC	CASSDPLDSYEQYF
.	TRBV7-2	many	TRBJ2-7	13	TGTGCCAGCAGCTCCGACTGGGTCTACGAGCAGTACTTC	CASSSDWVYEQYF
.	TRBV4-1	.	TRBJ1-2	15	TGCGCCAGCAGCCTTACGACAGCCTGGGGAGATGGCTACACCTTC	CASSLTTAWGDGYTF
TRBD2	TRBV6-1	many	TRBJ2-2	18	TGTGCCAGCAGGGGGTGGGGACTAGAAATTGGTCAGAATGGGGAGCTGTTTTTT	CASRGWGLEIGQNGELFF
.	TRBV6-5	many	TRBJ1-1	13	TGTGCCAGCAGTTACTCGCTTTGGGCTGAAGCTTTCTTT	CASSYSLWAEAFF
TRBD1	TRBV20-1	few	TRBJ1-6	13	TGCAGTGCTAGGACAGGGATGGATTCACCCCTCCACTTT	CSARTGMDSPLHF
.	TRBV7-2	.	TRBJ2-7	15	TGTGCCAGCAGCTCCCAGGGAGAGGGTTCCTGCGAGCAGTACTTC	CASSSQGEGSCEQYF
TRBD1	TRBV30	.	TRBJ1-1	14	TGTGCCTGGAAACTTGGACAGGGGAACACTGAAGCTTTCTTT	CAWKLGQGNTEAFF
TRBD2	TRBV18	many	TRBJ2-5	16	TGTGCCAGCTCACCTCGGGGACTAGCGGGAGGAGAGACCCAGTACTTC	CASSPRGLAGGETQYF
TRBD1	TRBV2	many	TRBJ1-5	15	TGTGCCAGCAGCCAAGACAGGGGGTGGAATCAGCCCCAGCATTTT	CASSQDRGWNQPQHF
.	TRBV2	many	TRBJ1-4	15	TGTGCCAGCAGTTCGCCAGGGACGAGTAATGAAAAACTGTTTTTT	CASSSPGTSNEKLFF
.	TRBV28	.	TRBJ1-6	17	TGTGCCAGCAGTTCCCCGACCGTCGGGTCCTATAATTCACCCCTCCACTTT	CASSSPTVGSYNSPLHF
.	TRBV7-3	few	TRBJ1-6	14	TGTGCCAGCAGCTTAATGGAGGGGAATTCACCCCTCCACTTT	CASSLMEGNSPLHF
.	TRBV18	.	TRBJ1-1	14	TGTGCCAGCTCAGCAACAGGGTGGAAGACTGAAGCTTTCTTT	CASSATGWKTEAFF
.	TRBV7-3	many	TRBJ1-6	14	TGTGCCAGCAGCTACGGACGGGAGAATTCACCCCTCCACTTT	CASSYGRENSPLHF
TRBD1	TRBV6-1	many	TRBJ1-2	15	TGTGCCAGCAGTCGAAAGATAACACAGGGGGATGGCTACACCTTC	CASSRKITQGDGYTF
TRBD1	TRBV29-1	few	TRBJ1-2	14	TGCAGCGTTGAAGGGGGTGGGACAGCTCGGGGCCACACCTTC	CSVEGGGTARGHTF
.	TRBV28	many	TRBJ2-7	15	TGTGCCAGCAGTGGCCGGAGGGTTAGTTGGAGTGAGCAGTACTTC	CASSGRRVSWSEQYF
TRBD1	TRBV4-1	few	TRBJ2-7	15	TGCGCCAGCAGACCCTACGGACAGGGGGCGGGTGAGCAGTACTTC	CASRPYGQGAGEQYF
.	TRBV7-2	.	TRBJ1-3	14	TGTGCCAGCAGCCCAGGCGGGACGGGAAACACCATATATTTT	CASSPGGTGNTIYF
.	TRBV4-1	many	TRBJ2-5	14	TGCGCCAGCAGCCCGGAGGGTAGAGGGGAGACCCAGTACTTC	CASSPEGRGETQYF
.	TRBV6-1	.	TRBJ1-4	14	TGTGCCAGCAGTGGGAGACAGAAAGATGAAAAACTGTTTTTT	CASSGRQKDEKLFF
.	TRBV28	few	TRBJ2-6	17	TGTGCCACCATCGCAGGGGCGGTCAACTCTGGGGCCAACGTCCTGACTTTC	CATIAGAVNSGANVLTF
.	TRBV7-2	.	TRBJ2-1	15	TGTGCCAGCAGCTTGGACGTGAGCTCCTACAATGAGCAGTTCTTC	CASSLDVSSYNEQFF
.	TRBV25-1	many	TRBJ2-5	15	TGTGCCAGCAGTGAATGGGGACACCCCCAAGAGACCCAGTACTTC	CASSEWGHPQETQYF
.	TRBV7-2	many	TRBJ2-1	15	TGTGCCAGCAGCTTAGTAAGAGGTCCGTACAATGAGCAGTTCTTC	CASSLVRGPYNEQFF
.	TRBV20-1	few	TRBJ1-3	14	TGCAGTGCTCCTGGGCCAGGGAATGGAAACACCATATATTTT	CSAPGPGNGNTIYF
.	TRBV29-1	.	TRBJ1-1	12	TGCAGCGTTAGTTGGGGGGACACTGAAGCTTTCTTT	CSVSWGDTEAFF
TRBD2	TRBV30	.	TRBJ2-7	18	TGTGCCTGGAGTGGATTCTCTCAGGGACTAGCAATTCCCTACGAGCAGTACTTC	CAWSGFSQGLAIPYEQYF
TRBD1	TRBV10-3	.	TRBJ1-5	14	TGTGCCACCAGGACAGGGGACAGCGATCAGCCCCAGCATTTT	CATRTGDSDQPQHF
.	TRBV29-1	.	TRBJ1-1	14	TGCAGCGTTTCCTCCGGGACACGAGGCACTGAAGCTTTCTTT	CSVSSGTRGTEAFF
TRBD1	TRBV27	.	TRBJ2-3	17	TGTGCCAGCAGTTCGATCGACATGGACAGGGACCCAGATACGCAGTATTTT	CASSSIDMDRDPDTQYF
TRBD2	TRBV20-1	.	TRBJ2-2	14	TGCAGTGCACCACTAGCGGTGAACACCGGGGAGCTGTTTTTT	CSAPLAVNTGELFF
.	TRBV7-3	few	TRBJ2-2	15	TGTGCCAGCAGCTTAATCTCAGGAGGGACCGGGGAGCTGTTTTTT	CASSLISGGTGELFF
.	TRBV19	.	TRBJ2-5	16	TGTGCCAGTAGTATGACCGACCTGTCTGGGGAAGAGACCCAGTACTTC	CASSMTDLSGEETQYF
.	TRBV10-2	.	TRBJ2-7	13	TGCGCCAGCAGTGGGGTATCAGGCTACGAGCAGTACTTC	CASSGVSGYEQYF
TRBD1	TRBV7-2	many	TRBJ2-7	19	TGTGCCAGCAGCCATTATCCCACCGGGACAGTTATGAATTCCTACGAGCAGTACTTC	CASSHYPTGTVMNSYEQYF
TRBD1	TRBV12-3/TRBV12-4	few	TRBJ2-7	15	TGTGCCAGCAGTACCGCCGGGACAGGGGCTCGGGAGCAGTACTTC	CASSTAGTGAREQYF
TRBD1	TRBV28	.	TRBJ2-1	15	TGTGCCAGCAGACCAGACAGGGGGTCCCTAAGGGAGCAGTTCTTC	CASRPDRGSLREQFF
.	TRBV7-9	many	TRBJ2-2	16	TGTGCCAGCAGCTTTCCTGACTCGCCCTTCACCGGGGAGCTGTTTTTT	CASSFPDSPFTGELFF
.	TRBV9	.	TRBJ2-7	15	TGTGCCAGCAGCCCAGGGGGGCGGGATTTCTACGAGCAGTACTTC	CASSPGGRDFYEQYF
TRBD1	TRBV28	many	TRBJ1-4	15	TGTGCCAGCAGTAAGACAGGGACCTCGGCTGAAAAACTGTTTTTT	CASSKTGTSAEKLFF